The present entry profiles one T cell receptor (beta chain) with its context. TCRdb's table, derived via immunoSEQ multiplex PCR, lists solely in-frame clones and lacks some. The sample carries fewer than 150,000 clones, 85% recorded once. The CDR3 totals 11 residues. V gave up 4 bases and J gave up 8 bases, with 8 bases separating them. Germline values: CDR1 MNHEY, CDR2 SVGAGI. The data were obtained in a study of blood T cell repertoires in COVID-19. For the study at large: From T cells, B-cell-depleted T cells, or PBMCs came the material, which was cDNA or gDNA.

Sequencing was carried out using peripheral blood. The chain employs TRBV6-5 and TRBJ1-1; perhaps TRBD1 as D (5 bases). The clonotype originates from a man aged 45 to 65 with acute or convalescent COVID-19. For the CDR3, the DNA is TGTGCCAGCAGTTCTCACAGGGAAGCTTTCTTT. Its protein is CASSSHREAFF.